The next 13 T cell receptor beta chains were all read from a single sample in a study of cytomegalovirus exposure and HLA in healthy donors. 13 Jbeta primers and 60 Vbeta primers were used for the PCR. Sequencing was performed with immunoSEQ multiplex PCR; in TCRdb, only in-frame clones are kept and a portion is missing. The sample yields around 110,000 clones, 9% to 10% seen once. Sequenced sample: PBMCs. Receptors originate from a young man in good health and CMV-seronegative.

CDR3 sequence (DNA): TGTGCCAGCAGCTCGGGACTAGCGGGGGGGGAGCTGTTTTTT. Protein: CASSSGLAGGELFF. This rearrangement joins TRBV7-2 to TRBJ2-2; 13 nucleotides line up with TRBD2. J lost 8 bases, V lost 4 bases, and 1 base had no gene match. Germline CDR1 SGHTA, CDR2 FQGNSA. CDR3 length: 14 residues.

The rearrangement links TRBV5-1 to TRBJ1-6; 9 bases agree with TRBD1. Per germline, CDR1 SGHRS and CDR2 YFSETQ. V lost 2 bases to trimming and J lost 7 bases; unmatched junction nucleotides: 10. The CDR3 length is 17 residues. CDR3 residues: CASSLTPGTGRNSPLHF. The CDR3 region has the DNA TGCGCCAGCAGCTTAACGCCCGGGACAGGGAGGAATTCACCCCTCCACTTT. Drawing the rest from reference TRBV5-1 and TRBJ1-6, the complete variable domain is KAGVTQTPRYLIKTRGQQVTLSCSPISGHRSVSWYQQTPGQGLQFLFEYFSETQRNKGNFPGRFSGRQFSNSRSEMNVSTLELGDSALYLCASSLTPGTGRNSPLHFGNGTRLTVT.

This clone was picked up a small number of times. The chain has TRBV27 and TRBJ2-7; the D gene is possibly TRBD2 (6 bases). CDR1 and CDR2 (germline): MNHEY, SMNVEV (reference sequence). V lost 5 bases to trimming and J lost 3 bases, with 17 bases between them. There are 15 residues in the CDR3. The CDR3 sequence: CASSLTSPENYEQYF. The CDR3 DNA reads as TGTGCCAGCAGTCTGACTAGTCCCGAGAACTACGAGCAGTACTTC.

This clone was observed a handful of times. This chain links TRBV5-1 with TRBJ1-1; 7 nucleotides align to TRBD1. CDR3 length: 14 residues. The germline CDR1 and CDR2 sequences are SGHRS and YFSETQ. The V and J ends lost 4 bases and 5 bases, in that order; junction bases with no gene match: 8. The CDR3 DNA reads as TGCGCCAGCAGCCCGGGGACAGCTAAAACTGAAGCTTTCTTT. Its protein product is CASSPGTAKTEAFF.

CDR3: CASSTLTDSAKGYTF. CDR3 bases: TGTGCCAGCAGCACCCTAACGGACAGTGCTAAAGGCTACACCTTC. This sequence joins TRBV9 and TRBJ1-2; D is possibly TRBD1 (6 bases). V lost 4 bases and J lost 8, with 21 bases in between. Looked up from germline, CDR1 is SGDLS and CDR2 is YYNGEE. This CDR3 contains 15 residues.

This sequence joins TRBV7-8 and TRBJ1-2; the D is unclear. Trimming cost V 1 base and J 6 bases, with 9 bases left between them. Germline CDR1 SGHVS, CDR2 FQNEAQ. This CDR3 comprises 13 residues. CDR3 sequence: CASSLDRVNGYTF. The CDR3 region has the DNA TGTGCCAGCAGCTTAGACCGGGTTAATGGCTACACCTTC.

The chain recombines TRBV19 with TRBJ1-1; D possibly corresponds to TRBD1 (6 bases). Trimming took 2 bases from V and 2 from J, leaving 9 bases between them. CDR1 is LNHDA and CDR2 is SQIVND in the germline V gene (reference sequence). The CDR3 runs 14 residues. The CDR3 region is CASSISRGNTEAFF. CDR3 coding DNA: TGTGCCAGTAGTATAAGCAGGGGAAACACTGAAGCTTTCTTT. The complete variable domain, with remaining parts taken from reference TRBV19 and TRBJ1-1, reads DGGITQSPKYLFRKEGQNVTLSCEQNLNHDAMYWYRQDPGQGLRLIYYSQIVNDFQKGDIAEGYSVSREKKESFPLTVTSAQKNPTAFYLCASSISRGNTEAFFGQGTRLTVV.

V gene TRBV30 combines with J gene TRBJ2-2; 8 bases agree with TRBD1. This CDR3 contains 15 residues. Unmatched junction bases numbered 5, after V lost 2 bases and J lost 3 bases. Germline CDR1 reads GTSNPN; CDR2 reads SVGIG (reference sequence). The CDR3 here is CAWSPGTGDTGELFF. The CDR3 DNA sequence: TGTGCCTGGAGTCCCGGGACAGGAGACACCGGGGAGCTGTTTTTT.

This clone turned up a few times. The chain is built from TRBV28 and TRBJ2-3; D uncertain. Germline V CDR1 and CDR2: MDHEN, SYDVKM. V lost 8 bases, J lost 0 bases, and 3 bases lay in between. The length of the CDR3 is 11 residues. CDR3 in amino acids: CASSSTDTQYF. DNA of the CDR3: TGTGCCAGCTCGAGCACAGATACGCAGTATTTT.

The J gene is TRBJ2-2, the V gene TRBV27, with 10 bases lining up with TRBD1. This CDR3 is built from 17 residues. Losses at the gene ends were 6 bases for V and 2 bases for J; bases not matched to a gene: 9. The germline CDR1 and CDR2 sequences are MNHEY and SMNVEV (reference sequence). CDR3 nucleotides: TGTGCCAGCAGACCCCTGTGGGACAGGGGAAACACCGGGGAGCTGTTTTTT. As protein: CASRPLWDRGNTGELFF.

This clone was picked up a small number of times. This chain connects TRBV4-1 to TRBJ1-1; D gene unclear. The CDR3 is 12 amino acids. Trimming cost V 1 base and J 8 bases, with 8 bases left between them. Germline CDR1 and CDR2: MGHRA and YSYEKL. The DNA of the CDR3 is TGCGCCAGCAGCCAAGGAACGGGAGAAGCTTTCTTT. Translating it yields CASSQGTGEAFF.

The chain has TRBV19 and TRBJ1-1; D gene unclear. The ends were cut back, 2 bases at V and 1 base at J, with 8 bases in the middle. The V gene's germline CDR1 is LNHDA and CDR2 SQIVND (reference sequence). The CDR3 loop spans 14 amino acids. The CDR3, as DNA: TGTGCCAGTAGTATATTGGAGGGGAACACTGAAGCTTTCTTT. Its protein product is CASSILEGNTEAFF.

The chain uses TRBV15 and TRBJ2-3, with 8 bases identical to TRBD1. This CDR3 contains 15 residues. V lost 5 bases, J lost 2 bases, and 6 bases stayed unmatched. Germline values: CDR1 LNHNV, CDR2 YYDKDF (reference sequence). The CDR3 DNA is TGTGCCACCAGCCCATTGGACAGGGCCACAGATACGCAGTATTTT. This translates into CATSPLDRATDTQYF.